Shown below are 26 T cell receptor beta chains from a single sample sequenced in a study of T cell repertoires in cytomegalovirus infection. MiXCR, applied by TCRdb to the reads, yields one record per CDR3 protein. The sample records some 220,000 distinct CDR3 sequences, about 39% being singletons. Their specific antigens are unknown. Sequences were derived from CD8+ T cells from cultured PBMCs, sampled from culture after CMV antigen stimulation. The source of these receptors is a human donor in good health (CMV status not recorded). Some clones in this sample may be carry-over from other donors' samples.

This clonotype was counted ten times or more. V usage is TRBV7-8 and J usage is TRBJ2-1; a weak D match, TRBD2 (5 bases). CDR3 size: 12 residues. The V and J ends lost 4 bases and 12 bases respectively, with 13 bases between them. Germline values: CDR1 SGHVS, CDR2 FQNEAQ. The DNA for the CDR3 is TGTGCCAGCAGCTCATGGGCCGAGGGGCAGTTCTTC. Translated, it gives CASSSWAEGQFF.

A word on this clonotype: Sequence at one end of the junction differs from germline and may be a read error. The V and J genes are TRBV7-6 and TRBJ1-5, with D possibly matching TRBD1 (5 bases). Germline V CDR1 and CDR2: SGHVS, FNYEAQ. This CDR3 spans 20 amino acids. The CDR3 reads CASRSEGEPGLVVGNQPPHF. CDR3 DNA sequence: TGTGCCAGCAGAAGTGAAGGGGAACCGGGTCTTGTGGTTGGCAATCAGCCCCCGCATTTT.

This clonotype appeared once. The chain uses TRBV30 and TRBJ2-1; possibly TRBD2 for D (5 bases). CDR3 length equals 14 residues. Germline CDR1 is GTSNPN and CDR2 is SVGIG (reference sequence). V was cut by 7 bases and J by 3 bases, with 16 bases left in between. The CDR3 DNA is TGTGCCTCCCCTGCCCGGGATCACTACAATGAGCAGTTCTTC. It translates to CASPARDHYNEQFF.

In nucleotides, the CDR3 is TGTGCCAGCAGCCAAGCCGTCCTCAGACAGTTGAAGGACGGCTACACCTTC. Its protein is CASSQAVLRQLKDGYTF. The chain combines TRBV14 with TRBJ1-2; TRBD1 might be the D (5 bases). The V and J ends lost 1 base and 8 bases respectively, with 23 bases between them. The CDR3 is made up of 17 amino acids. Germline CDR1 reads SGHDN; CDR2 reads FVKESK.

The chain has TRBV5-5 and TRBJ2-7; 7 nucleotides line up with TRBD2. CDR1 and CDR2 from the germline V gene are SGHKS and YYEKEE (reference sequence). Trimming at V came to 1 base and at J to 2 bases, leaving 6 bases not matched to a gene. The CDR3 has 15 residues. This CDR3 reads CASSLRLAVTYEQYF. CDR3 in DNA: TGTGCCAGCAGCTTGCGCCTAGCGGTTACCTACGAGCAGTACTTC.

The CDR3 region has the DNA TGTGCCAGCAAAAGTCCTCTAATGGAGACCCAGTACTTC. It is translated as CASKSPLMETQYF. V usage is TRBV3-1 and J usage is TRBJ2-5; no firm D call. Germline V gene data show CDR1 as LGHDT and CDR2 as YNNKEL (reference sequence). The CDR3 has 13 amino acids. V shed 7 bases and J shed 5 bases, with 14 bases lying between them.

This clonotype was found a few times. This rearrangement joins TRBV2 to TRBJ2-3, with 10 bases lining up with TRBD1. The CDR3 has 17 residues. With 6 bases clipped from V and 3 bases from J, the junction kept 12 bases outside the gene matches. Germline-derived CDR1 and CDR2 are SNHLY and FYNNEI. The CDR3 nucleotides read TGTGCCAGCAGAGCTAAATCGACAGGGGGCTTGACAGATACGCAGTATTTT. This encodes CASRAKSTGGLTDTQYF.

This clonotype was detected a few times. The chain recombines TRBV10-3 with TRBJ2-7; TRBD2 might be the D (5 bases). Trimming removed 4 bases at V and 5 bases at J, with 18 bases between. The germline V gene encodes CDR1 ENHRY and CDR2 SYGVKD. The CDR3 has 15 amino acids. The CDR3 reads CAISATLGSLDEQYF. The CDR3 nucleotides read TGTGCCATCAGTGCCACCCTAGGGAGTCTCGACGAGCAGTACTTC.

This clonotype has only a few counts. The rearrangement joins TRBV27 to TRBJ2-1; 10 bases map to TRBD2. CDR1 is MNHEY and CDR2 is SMNVEV in the germline V gene (reference sequence). This CDR3 comprises 18 residues. Trimming took 5 bases from V and 4 from J; bases not matched to a gene: 14. CDR3 sequence reads: CASSPNSDLAGAYNEQFF. For the CDR3, the DNA is TGTGCCAGCAGTCCCAACTCCGATCTAGCGGGAGCTTACAATGAGCAGTTCTTC.

The genes are TRBV12-5 and TRBJ2-1, with TRBD1 identical over 7 bases. Unmatched junction bases numbered 13, after V lost 6 bases and J lost 8 bases. CDR3 length equals 15 residues. Per the germline V gene, CDR1 is LGHNT and CDR2 is FRNRAP. CDR3 DNA sequence: TGTGCTAGTGGCTCTGGCCCGGCAAGGGGGCATGAGCAGTTCTTC. Protein sequence: CASGSGPARGHEQFF.

The chain links TRBV11-2 to TRBJ2-4; 7 bases are shared with TRBD2. The germline gives CDR1 SGHAT, CDR2 FQNNGV. Trimming took 7 bases from V and 7 from J; bases not matched to a gene: 7. CDR3 length: 13 residues. The CDR3, as DNA: TGTGCCAGCATCCGGGGGGACGATAACATTCAGTACTTC. It translates to CASIRGDDNIQYF.

The chain is built from TRBV12-3 or TRBV12-4 and TRBJ2-7; D gene uncertain. This CDR3 has 15 amino acids. Trimming left V 3 bases short and J 3 bases short, with 15 bases between. The CDR3 coding sequence is TGTGCCAGCAGTTTTACCCCGGACGGGTTCTACGAGCAGTACTTC. This translates into CASSFTPDGFYEQYF.

On this clonotype itself: This likely comes from a read error, as the CDR3 has no conserved phenylalanine or tryptophan at its end. Because the CDR3's place on the DNA is in doubt, the DNA is left out and the CDR3 is given as listed by TCRdb. This sequence joins TRBV2 and TRBJ1-4; TRBD1, the table's D call, lacks a check against the DNA. The CDR3 spans 16 amino acids, including both terminal residues. Germline values: CDR1 SNHLY, CDR2 FYNNEI. The CDR3 reads CASSDWTGDINEKMFL.

The chain joins TRBV7-8 to TRBJ1-1; TRBD1 might be the D (5 bases). CDR3 length: 16 amino acids. Per germline, CDR1 SGHVS and CDR2 FQNEAQ. Trimming left V 1 base short and J 1 base short, with 13 bases between. CDR3 in DNA: TGTGCCAGCAGCTTAGTAGTGCGGACACCGAACACTGAAGCTTTCTTT. Protein: CASSLVVRTPNTEAFF.

The chain couples TRBV2 to TRBJ1-1; D may be TRBD1 (6 bases). CDR1 is SNHLY and CDR2 is FYNNEI in the germline V gene. Trimming stripped 5 bases from V and 8 bases from J, with 12 bases between. The CDR3 spans 12 residues. The CDR3 region has the DNA TGTGCCAGCAGTCCGGGACAATCGGAAGCTTTCTTT. It specifies CASSPGQSEAFF.

The chain recombines TRBV4-1 with TRBJ2-2; D remains unclear. Germline CDR1 is MGHRA and CDR2 is YSYEKL. V was clipped by 3 bases and J by 1 base, with 9 bases between them. The CDR3 has 15 residues. Here the CDR3 reads CASSHGAQNTGELFF. In nucleotides, the CDR3 is TGCGCCAGCAGCCATGGAGCCCAGAACACCGGGGAGCTGTTTTTT.

This sequence joins TRBV11-2 and TRBJ2-7; tentative D call: TRBD1 (6 bases). Germline assignment: CDR1 SGHAT and CDR2 FQNNGV. CDR3 length: 13 residues. Trimming removed 5 bases from V and 1 base from J, with 9 bases in between. The CDR3 DNA reads TGTGCCAGCAGCACGGACAGTTCCTACGAGCAGTACTTC. Its translation: CASSTDSSYEQYF.

This chain joins TRBV27 and TRBJ2-3, with D possibly matching TRBD1 (6 bases). In germline, CDR1 is MNHEY, CDR2 SMNVEV (reference sequence). The CDR3 has 16 residues. V was shortened by 6 bases and J by 3 bases, with 19 bases between the two germline ends. This CDR3 reads CASSLRDIVPTDTQYF. CDR3 coding DNA: TGTGCCAGCAGCCTCCGGGACATAGTCCCGACAGATACGCAGTATTTT.

The chain joins TRBV28 to TRBJ2-2, with TRBD1 identical over 10 bases. The CDR3 is 17 amino acids. V shed 6 bases and J 5 bases; nucleotides not matched to a gene: 12. Germline V CDR1 and CDR2: MDHEN, SYDVKM. DNA of the CDR3: TGTGCCAGCAGCCCCCCGGGACAGGGGTTCGAAACCGGGGAGCTGTTTTTT. It yields the protein CASSPPGQGFETGELFF. The entire variable domain, with the rest obtained from reference TRBV28 and TRBJ2-2, is as follows: DVKVTQSSRYLVKRTGEKVFLECVQDMDHENMFWYRQDPGLGLRLIYFSYDVKMKEKGDIPEGYSVSREKKERFSLILESASTNQTSMYLCASSPPGQGFETGELFFGEGSRLTVL.

This chain connects TRBV5-4 to TRBJ2-7, with 8 positions matching TRBD2. This CDR3 is 16 amino acids long. Germline V lookup: CDR1 SGHNT, CDR2 YYREEE (reference sequence). V shed 3 bases, J shed 1 base, and the junction held 9 bases outside the gene matches. The CDR3 DNA is TGTGCCAGCAGCTCCCTAGGGGCGGGAGGTTCCTACGAGCAGTACTTC. Its translation is CASSSLGAGGSYEQYF.

V and J are TRBV27 and TRBJ2-7, with 10 positions matching TRBD2. The CDR3 runs 15 residues. Germline V gene data show CDR1 as MNHEY and CDR2 as SMNVEV (reference sequence). The J segment lost 7 bases and the V segment lost 3 bases, leaving 9 bases of the junction unmatched. The CDR3 DNA reads TGTGCCAGCAGTTTGAGGCTAGCGGGGGAACCGGAGCAGTACTTC. It codes for CASSLRLAGEPEQYF.

The genes are TRBV7-6 and TRBJ1-5; 9 nucleotides line up with TRBD1. The V segment lost 2 bases and the J segment 4 bases; nucleotides outside the gene matches: 3. This CDR3 contains 15 residues. Germline V gene data show CDR1 as SGHVS and CDR2 as FNYEAQ. In DNA form, the CDR3 reads TGTGCCAGCAGCTTACGGACAGGGGAAAATCAGCCCCAGCATTTT. It is translated as CASSLRTGENQPQHF.

This clonotype was detected a few times. V gene TRBV4-2 combines with J gene TRBJ2-4, with D possibly matching TRBD2 (7 bases). CDR3 length equals 16 residues. V lost 4 bases and J lost 0, with 13 bases in between. From germline, CDR1 is LGHNA and CDR2 YNFKEQ. The CDR3 DNA reads TGTGCCAGCAGCCTCGGGGAGGGGGGAGCCAAAAACATTCAGTACTTC. Protein product: CASSLGEGGAKNIQYF.

The V and J genes are TRBV27 and TRBJ2-6; D remains ambiguous. V lost 4 bases and J lost 1, with 11 bases in between. Germline lookup yields CDR1 MNHEY and CDR2 SMNVEV (reference sequence). The CDR3 contains 16 residues. CDR3: CASSSRTESGANVLTF. The CDR3 DNA reads as TGTGCCAGCAGTTCTCGGACGGAGTCTGGGGCCAACGTCCTGACTTTC. The full variable domain, in which reference TRBV27 and TRBJ2-6 provide the parts outside the CDR3, is EAQVTQNPRYLITVTGKKLTVTCSQNMNHEYMSWYRQDPGLGLRQIYYSMNVEVTDKGDVPEGYKVSRKEKRNFPLILESPSPNQTSLYFCASSSRTESGANVLTFGAGSRLTVL.

This chain connects TRBV2 to TRBJ1-2; D is possibly TRBD1 (5 bases). This CDR3 is 16 amino acids long. V shed 4 bases and J shed 8 bases, with 23 bases lying between them. Germline CDR1 SNHLY, CDR2 FYNNEI. CDR3 nucleotide sequence: TGTGCCAGCAGTGCCAGCAGGGACCATCCCTTCCGGGGCTACACCTTC. This codes for CASSASRDHPFRGYTF.

This clonotype has ten or more counts. The chain carries TRBV19 and TRBJ1-1; no clear D gene. The V gene's germline CDR1 is LNHDA and CDR2 SQIVND (reference sequence). This CDR3 has 14 residues. V gave up 3 bases and J gave up 1 base, with 9 bases separating them. The DNA of the CDR3 is TGTGCCAGTAGTATTATCCAGAGGAACACTGAAGCTTTCTTT. It codes for CASSIIQRNTEAFF.